This T cell receptor beta chain stems from a study of blood T cells in healthy people across ages. Overall study results and limits: Diversity was higher, and naive CD4+ cells more numerous, in long-lived donors than in aged donors.

This CDR3 comprises 13 residues. The total RNA that was extracted per sample amounted to at least 5.5 micrograms. Through a sample-barcoded 5' primer and a J-beta primer mix, a second PCR was run for 7 to 11 cycles. A template-switch adaptor that had 12 random nucleotides put a tag on each cDNA molecule. TCRdb re-called the 5' RACE reads with MiXCR, one entry per CDR3 protein. The table has 650,000 to 700,000 distinct CDR3 sequences, under 65% seen once. A note on this clonotype: Its antigen remains unknown. A read error may account for a junction end that differs from germline.

This sequence originates from a woman of 80 years or more in good health. The chain joins TRBV12-3 or TRBV12-4 to TRBJ2-3; TRBD1 matches at 9 bases. Sequenced input: blood. In nucleotides, the CDR3 is TGTGCCAGCAGCACAGGGGGCGCAGATACGGAGTATTTT. Its protein product is CASSTGGADTEYF.